The entry that follows covers one T cell receptor beta chain sequence. The sample is drawn from a study of cytomegalovirus exposure and HLA in healthy donors. Measured with immunoSEQ multiplex PCR; TCRdb has only the in-frame clones, and not every one. The sample includes some 90,000 clones, roughly 87% of them seen just once. The receptor's source is a woman aged 25 to 39 in good health and CMV-seronegative. The sequenced sample consisted of PBMCs.

CDR3 in amino acids: CASSQSAQGPDTQYF. CDR3 nucleotides: TGTGCCAGCAGCCAGTCAGCACAGGGCCCAGATACGCAGTATTTT. The chain combines TRBV9 with TRBJ2-3; D might be TRBD1 (6 bases). The V end was cut by 4 bases, the J end by 4 bases, with 16 bases between. Germline assignment: CDR1 SGDLS and CDR2 YYNGEE. There are 15 residues in the CDR3.